These T cell receptor beta chains were read from a single sample in a study of T cell responses to AZD1222 COVID-19 vaccine. Generated by immunoSEQ multiplex PCR, the TCRdb table keeps only in-frame clones and is missing some. The sample contains roughly 200,000 clones, 80% to 95% of which appear only once. Specimen: peripheral blood, collected 28 days after the second AZD1222 dose. All receptors come from an adult who received the AZD1222 COVID-19 vaccine. The CDR3 runs from the conserved cysteine through the conserved F or W. A D gene is named only where the DNA matches it firmly. Clone size appears in some rows only: once, few, many, or a class for an expanded clone.

D gene	V gene	clone size	J gene	CDR3 protein	CDR3 DNA
-	TRBV5-5	-	TRBJ1-5	CASSSGQPNQPQHF	TGTGCCAGCAGCTCAGGACAGCCTAATCAGCCCCAGCATTTT
-	TRBV5-5	-	TRBJ2-5	CASNKKETQYF	TGTGCCAGCAACAAGAAAGAGACCCAGTACTTC
TRBD1	TRBV10-3	-	TRBJ1-5	CAISEYPGQGPKAQHF	TGTGCCATCAGTGAGTACCCGGGACAGGGGCCCAAGGCCCAGCATTTT
-	TRBV3-1/TRBV3-2	-	TRBJ1-1	CASSQGRGRTEAFF	TGTGCCAGCAGCCAAGGGAGGGGCAGGACTGAAGCTTTCTTT
TRBD1	TRBV18	-	TRBJ1-1	CASSPTGIRAEAFF	TGTGCCAGCTCACCGACAGGGATCCGTGCTGAAGCTTTCTTT
-	TRBV10-2	-	TRBJ1-1	CASSSVQGVNTEAFF	TGCGCCAGCAGTTCAGTACAGGGAGTGAACACTGAAGCTTTCTTT
TRBD1	TRBV19	-	TRBJ1-2	CASSALHRQGNGYTF	TGTGCCAGTAGTGCCCTCCACCGACAGGGCAATGGCTACACCTTC
TRBD2	TRBV7-2	once	TRBJ2-2	CASSLISLSGRTGELFF	TGTGCCAGCAGCTTAATTTCCCTTAGCGGGAGAACCGGGGAGCTGTTTTTT
-	TRBV7-9	-	TRBJ2-4	CASSSSDGIQYF	TGTGCCAGCAGCTCTTCAGACGGCATTCAGTACTTC
-	TRBV24-1	-	TRBJ2-3	CATSDVGDTQYF	TGTGCCACCAGTGATGTGGGAGATACGCAGTATTTT
-	TRBV4-3	-	TRBJ1-3	CASSQAWAGNTIYF	TGCGCCAGCAGCCAAGCCTGGGCGGGAAACACCATATATTTT
-	TRBV14	-	TRBJ2-7	CASSPRRGGNYLSYEQYF	TGTGCCAGCAGCCCCCGAAGGGGGGGAAACTACCTCTCCTACGAGCAGTACTTC
TRBD1	TRBV28	-	TRBJ1-1	CASSSTGPTGGTEAFF	TGTGCCAGCAGTTCGACCGGACCAACAGGGGGCACTGAAGCTTTCTTT
TRBD2	TRBV3-1/TRBV3-2	-	TRBJ2-5	CASSQDWAGVQETQYF	TGTGCCAGCAGCCAAGATTGGGCGGGGGTCCAAGAGACCCAGTACTTC